The source of this T cell receptor beta chain is a study of cytomegalovirus exposure and HLA in healthy donors. General study points: Subsequent analysis showed first-cohort TCR clusters tending to co-occur in some 120 validation repertoires.

Notes on this clone: Its antigen remains unknown.

Only in-frame clones appear in the TCRdb table, and some are missing; sequencing was by immunoSEQ multiplex PCR. The table includes approximately 160,000 clones, approximately 86% detected once. Germline loops: CDR1 MNHNS, CDR2 SASEGT. The CDR3 is 14 residues long. Trimming took off 1 base at V and 0 bases at J, with 6 bases between the two ends. The source is a woman aged 18-30 years in good health and CMV-seronegative. The gene calls are TRBV6-1 and TRBJ1-2; D unresolved. Sequencing was done on a sample of PBMCs. The CDR3 DNA reads TGTGCCAGCAGTGAAGTAGTTACTAACTATGGCTACACCTTC. This translates into CASSEVVTNYGYTF.